The rows below give T cell receptor beta chains drawn from one sample of a study of identical twins. MiXCR, applied by TCRdb to the 5' RACE reads, yields one record per CDR3 protein. The sample lists 500,000 to 600,000 distinct CDR3 sequences, roughly a fifth occurring once. The sample was also reused in another study, on T cells expressing NK-cell markers.

Sequencing was done on a sample of CD4+ T cells sorted from blood. The receptors originated from a woman aged 18-35 years in good health. The CDR3 runs from the conserved cysteine through the conserved F or W. Each record gives: V gene, CDR3 length, clone size, J gene, D gene, CDR3 DNA, CDR3 protein. A D gene is named only where the DNA matches it firmly. Where a row states a size, it is once, few, many or the class of an expanded clone; other rows omit it.

V: TRBV4-3; length: 17; size: many; J: TRBJ1-4; D: .; DNA: TGCGCCAGCAGCGTCCTCAGGGGCTTCGCAACTAATGAAAAACTGTTTTTT; CDR3: CASSVLRGFATNEKLFF
V: TRBV18; length: 16; size: .; J: TRBJ2-2; D: .; DNA: TGTGCCAGCTCACCACCGGGCAGGAGGGGCACCGGGGAGCTGTTTTTT; CDR3: CASSPPGRRGTGELFF
V: TRBV5-1; length: 13; size: few; J: TRBJ2-3; D: .; DNA: TGCGCCAGCAGCCCGGGCGACAGGGATACGCAGTATTTT; CDR3: CASSPGDRDTQYF
V: TRBV12-3/TRBV12-4; length: 14; size: many; J: TRBJ1-5; D: .; DNA: TGTGCCGGCGTATCGGGAGGTAGCAATCAGCCCCAGCATTTT; CDR3: CAGVSGGSNQPQHF
V: TRBV7-2; length: 15; size: .; J: TRBJ2-5; D: TRBD2; DNA: TGTGCCAGCAGCTCAACCGGACTAGTCCGCGGGCCCCAGTACTTC; CDR3: CASSSTGLVRGPQYF
V: TRBV4-2; length: 13; size: few; J: TRBJ2-4; D: .; DNA: TGTGCCAGCAGCCCTCACCTGGCGGACATTCAGTACTTC; CDR3: CASSPHLADIQYF
V: TRBV6-5; length: 14; size: many; J: TRBJ2-1; D: TRBD2; DNA: TGTGCCAGCAGTCTACGGACTAGCGACAATGAGCAGTTCTTC; CDR3: CASSLRTSDNEQFF
V: TRBV10-3; length: 16; size: few; J: TRBJ1-1; D: TRBD1; DNA: TGTGCCATCGGTGCAGCTGCCGGGACAGCGAACACTGAAGCTTTCTTT; CDR3: CAIGAAAGTANTEAFF
V: TRBV24-1; length: 15; size: .; J: TRBJ2-1; D: TRBD2; DNA: TGTGCCACCGAAAAAAGCGGGAGCTTCGGTAATGAGCAGTTCTTC; CDR3: CATEKSGSFGNEQFF
V: TRBV20-1; length: 11; size: .; J: TRBJ2-7; D: .; DNA: TGCAGTGCCACCGGGGCCTACGAGCAGTACTTC; CDR3: CSATGAYEQYF
V: TRBV9; length: 13; size: few; J: TRBJ2-4; D: .; DNA: TGTGCCAGCAGCGAGACGGGCGTAAACATTCAGTACTTC; CDR3: CASSETGVNIQYF
V: TRBV2; length: 13; size: few; J: TRBJ2-2; D: .; DNA: TGTGCCAGCAGTCGGCTATTCACCGGGGAGCTGTTTTTT; CDR3: CASSRLFTGELFF
V: TRBV6-1; length: 13; size: .; J: TRBJ1-1; D: .; DNA: TGTGCCAGCGGTGGGGGGGTCGAGACTGAAGCTTTCTTT; CDR3: CASGGGVETEAFF
V: TRBV29-1; length: 12; size: few; J: TRBJ1-1; D: .; DNA: TGCAGCGCCACGGACAGATACACTGAAGCTTTCTTT; CDR3: CSATDRYTEAFF
V: TRBV6-6; length: 13; size: few; J: TRBJ2-3; D: .; DNA: TGTGCCAGCGGTGCGGGGGCCGGGAATACGCAGTATTTT; CDR3: CASGAGAGNTQYF
V: TRBV7-6; length: 15; size: .; J: TRBJ2-7; D: TRBD2; DNA: TGTGCCAGCAGCCCCGGGGGGTTGGGGCCCTACGAGCAGTACTTC; CDR3: CASSPGGLGPYEQYF
V: TRBV5-1; length: 14; size: .; J: TRBJ2-1; D: .; DNA: TGCGCCAGCCAGGAGGGGGGATCGTACAATGAGCAGTTCTTC; CDR3: CASQEGGSYNEQFF
V: TRBV15; length: 14; size: few; J: TRBJ2-5; D: TRBD1; DNA: TGTGCCACCAGCAAAAGGACAGGGGTAGAGACCCAGTACTTC; CDR3: CATSKRTGVETQYF
V: TRBV29-1; length: 12; size: few; J: TRBJ1-1; D: .; DNA: TGCAGCGTTGGAAACCTGAACACTGAAGCTTTCTTT; CDR3: CSVGNLNTEAFF
V: TRBV20-1; length: 16; size: .; J: TRBJ2-3; D: TRBD2; DNA: TGCAGTGCTAGTTCTAGCGGGAGGGGAGGGACAGATACGCAGTATTTT; CDR3: CSASSSGRGGTDTQYF
V: TRBV12-3/TRBV12-4; length: 13; size: few; J: TRBJ2-5; D: .; DNA: TGTGCCAGCAGTCGACTCCAGCGGGAGACCCAGTACTTC; CDR3: CASSRLQRETQYF
V: TRBV5-1; length: 15; size: few; J: TRBJ1-2; D: TRBD1; DNA: TGCGCCAGCAGCCCCCAGGGACAGGGAAACTATGGCTACACCTTC; CDR3: CASSPQGQGNYGYTF
V: TRBV11-2; length: 16; size: .; J: TRBJ2-6; D: TRBD2; DNA: TGTGCCAGCAGCTTGACTAGCGGGACTGGGGCCAACGTCCTGACTTTC; CDR3: CASSLTSGTGANVLTF
V: TRBV7-3; length: 15; size: .; J: TRBJ1-6; D: .; DNA: TGTGCCAGCAGCTTAAGTGTAGGGAGAAATTCACCCCTCCACTTT; CDR3: CASSLSVGRNSPLHF
V: TRBV12-3/TRBV12-4; length: 11; size: few; J: TRBJ2-1; D: .; DNA: TGTGCCAGCAGTTTGAATGGTGAGCAGTTCTTC; CDR3: CASSLNGEQFF
V: TRBV29-1; length: 14; size: few; J: TRBJ2-7; D: TRBD1; DNA: TGCAGCGGGATACTGGGACAGGCGACCTACGAGCAGTACTTC; CDR3: CSGILGQATYEQYF
V: TRBV2; length: 13; size: many; J: TRBJ2-1; D: TRBD2; DNA: TGTGCCAGCAGTGTCCAGCGGGGGAATGAGCAGTTCTTC; CDR3: CASSVQRGNEQFF
V: TRBV6-2/TRBV6-3; length: 16; size: few; J: TRBJ1-6; D: .; DNA: TGTGCCAGCAGAGAAGGGCGGAGGGCCTATAATTCACCCCTCCACTTT; CDR3: CASREGRRAYNSPLHF
V: TRBV27; length: 15; size: .; J: TRBJ2-7; D: TRBD2; DNA: TGTGCCAGCAGTTTTTCCGTAGCGGGGGGCCAGGAGCAGTACTTC; CDR3: CASSFSVAGGQEQYF
V: TRBV30; length: 13; size: .; J: TRBJ1-5; D: .; DNA: TGTGCCTGGAGACTCAATAGTAATCAGCCCCAGCATTTT; CDR3: CAWRLNSNQPQHF
V: TRBV11-3; length: 16; size: .; J: TRBJ2-3; D: TRBD2; DNA: TGTGCCAGCAGCTTAGAGGGTAGCGGGGTAGCAGATACGCAGTATTTT; CDR3: CASSLEGSGVADTQYF
V: TRBV6-1; length: 13; size: .; J: TRBJ1-1; D: TRBD1; DNA: TGTGCCAGCAGGACAGGGTCATTACGGGAAGCTTTCTTT; CDR3: CASRTGSLREAFF
V: TRBV7-7; length: 15; size: .; J: TRBJ2-5; D: TRBD1; DNA: TGTGCCAGCAGCTTCGGACAGGGAAGTCGGGAGACCCAGTACTTC; CDR3: CASSFGQGSRETQYF
V: TRBV29-1; length: 14; size: many; J: TRBJ2-1; D: TRBD2; DNA: TGCAGCGTTACCAGGGCGGGAGCTTACAATGAGCAGTTCTTC; CDR3: CSVTRAGAYNEQFF
V: TRBV20-1; length: 15; size: few; J: TRBJ2-2; D: TRBD2; DNA: TGCAGTGCTACGCTAGCGGGAGGGCCAAACGGGGAGCTGTTTTTT; CDR3: CSATLAGGPNGELFF
V: TRBV20-1; length: 12; size: few; J: TRBJ1-6; D: TRBD1; DNA: TGCAGTGTCAGGGGGCTAGATTCACCCCTCCACTTT; CDR3: CSVRGLDSPLHF
V: TRBV20-1; length: 13; size: .; J: TRBJ2-7; D: .; DNA: TGCAGTGCTAGAGGTCTCCCCAGCCACGAGCAGTACTTC; CDR3: CSARGLPSHEQYF
V: TRBV18; length: 15; size: .; J: TRBJ2-7; D: .; DNA: TGTGCCAGCTCACCCCCTCGCGCGGGTGATTACGAGCAGTACTTC; CDR3: CASSPPRAGDYEQYF